The 2 T cell receptor beta chains below all came from one sample that was sequenced in a study of blood T cell repertoires in COVID-19. Using immunoSEQ multiplex PCR, the repertoire was profiled, and TCRdb retains in-frame clones only, with some absent. Seen here are some 260,000 clones, about 88% observed once, and the top ten hold 2.1%. Sequencing was done on a sample of peripheral blood. Receptors were obtained from a woman in her thirties or forties who had recovered from COVID-19.

The chain joins TRBV3-1 (or the pseudogene TRBV3-2) to TRBJ2-3; maybe TRBD2 (5 bases). CDR1 LGHDT and CDR2 YNNKEL come from the germline V gene (reference sequence). The CDR3 is made up of 16 amino acids. The V end was cut by 2 bases, the J end by 4 bases, with 16 bases between. In DNA, the CDR3 is TGTGCCAGCAGCCAACTAGCTGGTTCCCTCGCAGATACGCAGTATTTT. The encoded protein is CASSQLAGSLADTQYF.

V usage is TRBV28 and J usage is TRBJ1-2; maybe TRBD1 (5 bases). Germline V gene sequence: CDR1 MDHEN, CDR2 SYDVKM. The CDR3 contains 15 residues. V gave up 2 bases and J gave up 5 bases, with 15 bases separating them. The CDR3 is CASSLAPGRGYGYTF. The CDR3 region has the DNA TGTGCCAGCAGTTTAGCACCGGGGCGGGGGTATGGCTACACCTTC.